A single sample is the source of the 30 T cell receptor beta chains below, sequenced in a study of early T cells in non-severe SARS-CoV-2 infection. TCRdb re-analysed the 5' RACE reads in MiXCR, keeping a single row per CDR3 protein. Here the sample spans 50,000 to 80,000 distinct CDR3 sequences, over 4.5% being singletons. Sequencing was carried out using whole blood. The receptors were sampled from an adult who was a healthcare worker with PCR-confirmed SARS-CoV-2 infection or an uninfected control (not recorded which).

The sample holds many counts of this clonotype. The chain has TRBV7-2 and TRBJ2-3; D is uncertain. The V end was cut by 3 bases, the J end by 5 bases, with 9 bases between. The germline V gene encodes CDR1 SGHTA and CDR2 FQGNSA. CDR3 length: 13 residues. This CDR3 is CASSFPARDTQYF. CDR3 DNA: TGTGCCAGCAGCTTTCCAGCGAGAGATACGCAGTATTTT.

The chain has TRBV27 and TRBJ2-6; D gene ambiguous. This CDR3 has 14 amino acids. The germline V and J ends were trimmed by 4 bases and 0 bases, with 4 bases remaining between them. The germline gives CDR1 MNHEY, CDR2 SMNVEV (reference sequence). The CDR3 sequence is CASSSLSGANVLTF. CDR3 DNA: TGTGCCAGCAGTTCTCTCTCTGGGGCCAACGTCCTGACTTTC.

This clonotype was counted at least ten times. The chain couples TRBV5-8 to TRBJ1-5; D is undetermined. Trimming took 2 bases from V and 5 from J, leaving 5 bases between them. The CDR3 contains 12 residues. Germline V CDR1 and CDR2: SGHTS, YDEGEE. The CDR3 sequence is CASSLRDQPQHF. CDR3 DNA: TGTGCCAGCAGCTTAAGGGATCAGCCCCAGCATTTT.

This clonotype was picked up a small number of times. J is TRBJ1-1 and V is TRBV7-3; perhaps TRBD1 as D (6 bases). CDR1 and CDR2 from the germline V gene are SGHTA and FQGTGA. V lost 4 bases, J lost 1 base, and 10 bases lay in between. This CDR3 has 14 amino acids. The DNA for the CDR3 is TGTGCCAGCAGCTCCCAAGGGGGGAACACTGAAGCTTTCTTT. Protein: CASSSQGGNTEAFF.

At least ten counts were recorded for this clonotype. J is TRBJ2-1 and V is TRBV7-3; possible D gene TRBD2, 7 bases. V lost 3 bases and J lost 2, with 11 bases in between. The CDR3 is 15 amino acids. CDR1 is SGHTA and CDR2 is FQGTGA in the germline V gene. CDR3 residues: CASSFGGLPYNEQFF. Written as DNA, the CDR3 is TGTGCCAGCAGCTTCGGGGGGCTCCCCTACAATGAGCAGTTCTTC.

This clonotype was recorded many times. This chain connects TRBV7-7 to TRBJ1-4; D call uncertain. In germline, CDR1 is SSHAT, CDR2 FNYEAQ (reference sequence). This CDR3 has 15 residues. Trimming left V 4 bases short and J 5 bases short, with 14 bases between. CDR3 DNA: TGTGCCAGCAGCTCCGGGAGGCTACTAAATGAAAAACTGTTTTTT. This encodes CASSSGRLLNEKLFF.

This clonotype has at least ten counts. The chain links TRBV3-1 to TRBJ1-4; TRBD1 matches at 7 bases. From germline, CDR1 is LGHDT and CDR2 YNNKEL (reference sequence). The CDR3 extends over 14 amino acids. The trim removed 4 bases at V and 3 bases at J, leaving 2 bases unmatched. In DNA form, the CDR3 reads TGTGCCAGCAGCCGGGACAGCCCTAATGAAAAACTGTTTTTT. As protein: CASSRDSPNEKLFF. The whole variable domain, filled in from reference TRBV3-1 and TRBJ1-4, reads DTAVSQTPKYLVTQMGNDKSIKCEQNLGHDTMYWYKQDSKKFLKIMFSYNNKELIINETVPNRFSPKSPDKAHLNLHINSLELGDSAVYFCASSRDSPNEKLFFGSGTQLSVL.

This clonotype was detected ten times or more. The V and J genes are TRBV12-3 or TRBV12-4 and TRBJ2-1; D uncertain. The CDR3 consists of 16 residues. V lost 4 bases and J 0 bases, leaving 13 bases between the germline ends. CDR3 coding DNA: TGTGCCAGCAGTTCCCCGGGCCGGAGCTCCTACAATGAGCAGTTCTTC. Amino acid sequence: CASSSPGRSSYNEQFF.

This clonotype has a count of ten or more. V usage is TRBV9 and J usage is TRBJ1-2; no clear D gene. Germline loops: CDR1 SGDLS, CDR2 YYNGEE. Trimming left V 4 bases short and J 4 bases short, with 8 bases between. This CDR3 has 12 residues. The DNA for the CDR3 is TGTGCCAGCAGCAAAAACAGCTATGGCTACACCTTC. Encoded protein: CASSKNSYGYTF.

This clonotype was recorded at least ten times. The rearrangement uses TRBV5-4 and TRBJ2-3, with D possibly being TRBD2 (6 bases). CDR1 SGHNT and CDR2 YYREEE come from the germline V gene (reference sequence). Trimming removed 8 bases at V and 0 bases at J, with 16 bases between. The CDR3 loop spans 15 amino acids. This CDR3 is CASAEGGISTDTQYF. DNA for the CDR3: TGTGCCAGTGCGGAGGGCGGGATAAGCACAGATACGCAGTATTTT.

This clonotype was seen at least ten times. The rearrangement links TRBV7-9 to TRBJ2-7; 7 bases map to TRBD1. Looked up from germline, CDR1 is SEHNR and CDR2 is FQNEAQ (reference sequence). This CDR3 spans 15 amino acids. The trim removed 5 bases at V and 3 bases at J, leaving 10 bases unmatched. CDR3 nucleotides: TGTGCCAGCAGCAACCCGGGACAGAACGACTACGAGCAGTACTTC. Translation gives CASSNPGQNDYEQYF.

This clonotype has only a few counts. V and J are TRBV7-2 and TRBJ2-1; 9 nucleotides match TRBD2. Per the germline V gene, CDR1 is SGHTA and CDR2 is FQGNSA. The CDR3 spans 17 residues. Trimming took 0 bases from V and 9 from J; bases not matched to a gene: 12. The CDR3 loop is CASSLAVAGVQEGEQFF. The DNA for the CDR3 is TGTGCCAGCAGCTTAGCCGTAGCGGGAGTACAAGAGGGTGAGCAGTTCTTC.

This clonotype was seen at least ten times. The rearrangement links TRBV7-3 to TRBJ2-2, with 11 bases that match TRBD2. Germline trimming cut 6 bases from V and 6 bases from J; bases unmatched to any gene: 6. This CDR3 spans 15 amino acids. Germline loops: CDR1 SGHTA, CDR2 FQGTGA. CDR3 DNA: TGTGCCAGCAGTCCTGGGACTAGCGGTTCCGGGGAGCTGTTTTTT. Residues: CASSPGTSGSGELFF.

V usage is TRBV7-9 and J usage is TRBJ2-7; D unresolved. The V and J ends lost 5 bases and 3 bases respectively, with 5 bases between them. The CDR3 runs 11 residues. CDR1 SEHNR and CDR2 FQNEAQ come from the germline V gene (reference sequence). The CDR3 spells CASSPYYEQYF. As DNA, the CDR3 is TGTGCCAGCAGCCCTTACTACGAGCAGTACTTC.

In this sample, this clonotype turned up many times. J is TRBJ2-7 and V is TRBV12-5; 8 bases are a match to TRBD2. Per the germline V gene, CDR1 is LGHNT and CDR2 is FRNRAP. CDR3 length: 15 residues. After removal of 6 bases from V and 2 bases from J, the junction contained 9 bases not matched to a gene. As DNA, the CDR3 is TGTGCTAGTGGCTCCCCTGTAGCGGGGACCTACGAGCAGTACTTC. Protein: CASGSPVAGTYEQYF.

This clonotype showed up many times. This rearrangement joins TRBV2 to TRBJ2-1, with 7 bases aligning to TRBD1. Germline CDR1 is SNHLY and CDR2 is FYNNEI. V was clipped by 4 bases and J by 6 bases; unmatched bases: 9. This CDR3 is built from 15 residues. In DNA form, the CDR3 reads TGTGCCAGCAGTGTCGACAGGGTACAAGGCAATGAGCAGTTCTTC. This encodes CASSVDRVQGNEQFF.

This clonotype was observed a handful of times. The chain joins TRBV30 to TRBJ1-6; the D is unclear. This CDR3 is built from 11 residues. V shed 3 bases and J shed 8 bases, with 5 bases lying between them. From germline, CDR1 is GTSNPN and CDR2 SVGIG (reference sequence). The CDR3 region has the DNA TGTGCCTGGAGGAAAGATTCACCCCTCCACTTT. Amino acids: CAWRKDSPLHF.

This clonotype was observed at least ten times. The chain is built from TRBV15 and TRBJ2-7; TRBD2 agrees at 7 bases. This CDR3 is 15 amino acids long. Unmatched junction bases numbered 5, after V lost 1 base and J lost 2 bases. Per the germline V gene, CDR1 is LNHNV and CDR2 is YYDKDF (reference sequence). CDR3 bases: TGTGCCACCAGCAGAGCAGCGGGACTAACCTACGAGCAGTACTTC. This sequence encodes CATSRAAGLTYEQYF.

This clonotype was recorded many times. The chain carries TRBV28 and TRBJ2-1; D may be TRBD2 (6 bases). The V gene's germline CDR1 is MDHEN and CDR2 SYDVKM. Trimming removed 6 bases at V and 4 bases at J, with 22 bases between. This CDR3 spans 17 amino acids. DNA for the CDR3: TGTGCCAGCAGAGGATCAGCGGGTTCCACAAAATACAATGAGCAGTTCTTC. It translates to CASRGSAGSTKYNEQFF.

This chain connects TRBV7-2 to TRBJ2-3, with TRBD2 matching 13 bases. From germline, CDR1 is SGHTA and CDR2 FQGNSA. The CDR3 runs 18 residues. The trim removed 1 base at V and 2 bases at J, leaving 6 bases unmatched. Here the CDR3 DNA reads TGTGCCAGCAGCTTAGTGTCGACTAGCGGGGGGTCCACAGATACGCAGTATTTT. It codes for CASSLVSTSGGSTDTQYF.

This clonotype was counted ten times or more. The chain employs TRBV11-2 and TRBJ2-1; D unresolved. The CDR3 has 13 amino acids. Trimming left V 6 bases short and J 9 bases short, with 15 bases between. The V gene's germline CDR1 is SGHAT and CDR2 FQNNGV. In DNA, the CDR3 is TGTGCCAGCAGGACCGTCGGCGCAAGTGAGCAGTTCTTC. It is translated as CASRTVGASEQFF.

This clonotype was seen many times. The chain is built from TRBV10-2 and TRBJ2-1; D perhaps matches TRBD2 (6 bases). CDR1 and CDR2 (germline): WSHSY, SAAADI. This CDR3 comprises 13 residues. V was shortened by 8 bases and J by 5 bases, with 13 bases between the two germline ends. CDR3 coding DNA: TGCGCCAGCCTCCGGGACTGGAACAATGAGCAGTTCTTC. This translates into CASLRDWNNEQFF.

This clonotype was counted many times. The CDR3 nucleotides read TGTGCCAGCAGCCAAGATCATGCAGCGGGGGGTGCCACAGATACGCAGTATTTT. Translation: CASSQDHAAGGATDTQYF. V is TRBV14 and J is TRBJ2-3; TRBD2 matches at 9 bases. With 0 bases clipped from V and 2 bases from J, the junction kept 9 bases outside the gene matches. CDR1 and CDR2 (germline): SGHDN, FVKESK. This CDR3 region has 18 residues.

This clonotype was observed a handful of times. V is TRBV7-6 and J is TRBJ1-1; D is unclear. V lost 0 bases and J lost 2, with 7 bases in between. The CDR3 runs 14 residues. Germline V gene lookup returns CDR1 SGHVS and CDR2 FNYEAQ. The CDR3 DNA sequence: TGTGCCAGCAGCTTAGCGCCCAGAAACACTGAAGCTTTCTTT. This sequence encodes CASSLAPRNTEAFF.

In the case of this clonotype: One end of the junction is discordant with germline, which a read error may explain. V gene TRBV4-3 combines with J gene TRBJ2-3, with 9 bases lining up with TRBD2. Germline V gives CDR1 LGHNA, CDR2 YSLEER. The CDR3 consists of 14 residues. CDR3 region: CASSPSGRSDSQYF. The CDR3 DNA is TGCGCCAGCAGCCCCAGCGGGAGGTCAGATTCGCAGTATTTT.

This clonotype was seen many times. The gene calls are TRBV12-3 or TRBV12-4 and TRBJ2-3, with D possibly TRBD2 on 6 matching bases. Between the trimmed V and J ends, which lost 2 bases and 4 bases, there was a span of 10 bases. There are 14 residues in the CDR3. CDR3 loop: CASSLRRGADTQYF. The CDR3 nucleotides are TGTGCCAGCAGTTTACGGCGGGGAGCAGATACGCAGTATTTT.

The table lists this clonotype with many counts. The CDR3 coding sequence is TGTGCCAGCAGCTTTGTAGCGGGAGTCCACAATGAGCAGTTCTTC. Translating it yields CASSFVAGVHNEQFF. V is TRBV7-9 and J is TRBJ2-1, with 9 bases aligning to TRBD2. CDR3 length: 15 residues. Unmatched junction bases numbered 5, after V lost 3 bases and J lost 5 bases. Germline V lookup: CDR1 SEHNR, CDR2 FQNEAQ (reference sequence).

The table lists this clonotype with many counts. The rearrangement links TRBV9 to TRBJ2-4, with 15 bases identical to TRBD2. This CDR3 has 17 residues. The V gene's germline CDR1 is SGDLS and CDR2 YYNGEE. Unmatched junction bases numbered 8, after V lost 3 bases and J lost 7 bases. The CDR3 bases are TGTGCCAGCAGCGGAGGGACTAGCGGGAGGCCCCTGAACATTCAGTACTTC. Amino acid sequence: CASSGGTSGRPLNIQYF.

Only a few counts were recorded for this clonotype. The rearrangement joins TRBV2 to TRBJ2-3; possible D gene TRBD1, 5 bases. V gave up 8 bases and J gave up 5 bases, with 17 bases separating them. This CDR3 is 14 amino acids long. Germline values: CDR1 SNHLY, CDR2 FYNNEI. The CDR3: CASGKARVGDTQYF. CDR3 DNA: TGTGCCAGCGGGAAGGCCAGGGTCGGAGATACGCAGTATTTT.

Many counts were recorded for this clonotype. This chain uses TRBV29-1 with TRBJ1-2, with D uncertain. V lost 8 bases to trimming and J lost 2 bases, with 12 bases between them. Germline CDR1 and CDR2: SQVTM and ANQGSEA. The CDR3 contains 12 residues. The CDR3 sequence: CSIWTANYGYTF. The CDR3 DNA reads TGCAGCATATGGACGGCCAACTATGGCTACACCTTC.